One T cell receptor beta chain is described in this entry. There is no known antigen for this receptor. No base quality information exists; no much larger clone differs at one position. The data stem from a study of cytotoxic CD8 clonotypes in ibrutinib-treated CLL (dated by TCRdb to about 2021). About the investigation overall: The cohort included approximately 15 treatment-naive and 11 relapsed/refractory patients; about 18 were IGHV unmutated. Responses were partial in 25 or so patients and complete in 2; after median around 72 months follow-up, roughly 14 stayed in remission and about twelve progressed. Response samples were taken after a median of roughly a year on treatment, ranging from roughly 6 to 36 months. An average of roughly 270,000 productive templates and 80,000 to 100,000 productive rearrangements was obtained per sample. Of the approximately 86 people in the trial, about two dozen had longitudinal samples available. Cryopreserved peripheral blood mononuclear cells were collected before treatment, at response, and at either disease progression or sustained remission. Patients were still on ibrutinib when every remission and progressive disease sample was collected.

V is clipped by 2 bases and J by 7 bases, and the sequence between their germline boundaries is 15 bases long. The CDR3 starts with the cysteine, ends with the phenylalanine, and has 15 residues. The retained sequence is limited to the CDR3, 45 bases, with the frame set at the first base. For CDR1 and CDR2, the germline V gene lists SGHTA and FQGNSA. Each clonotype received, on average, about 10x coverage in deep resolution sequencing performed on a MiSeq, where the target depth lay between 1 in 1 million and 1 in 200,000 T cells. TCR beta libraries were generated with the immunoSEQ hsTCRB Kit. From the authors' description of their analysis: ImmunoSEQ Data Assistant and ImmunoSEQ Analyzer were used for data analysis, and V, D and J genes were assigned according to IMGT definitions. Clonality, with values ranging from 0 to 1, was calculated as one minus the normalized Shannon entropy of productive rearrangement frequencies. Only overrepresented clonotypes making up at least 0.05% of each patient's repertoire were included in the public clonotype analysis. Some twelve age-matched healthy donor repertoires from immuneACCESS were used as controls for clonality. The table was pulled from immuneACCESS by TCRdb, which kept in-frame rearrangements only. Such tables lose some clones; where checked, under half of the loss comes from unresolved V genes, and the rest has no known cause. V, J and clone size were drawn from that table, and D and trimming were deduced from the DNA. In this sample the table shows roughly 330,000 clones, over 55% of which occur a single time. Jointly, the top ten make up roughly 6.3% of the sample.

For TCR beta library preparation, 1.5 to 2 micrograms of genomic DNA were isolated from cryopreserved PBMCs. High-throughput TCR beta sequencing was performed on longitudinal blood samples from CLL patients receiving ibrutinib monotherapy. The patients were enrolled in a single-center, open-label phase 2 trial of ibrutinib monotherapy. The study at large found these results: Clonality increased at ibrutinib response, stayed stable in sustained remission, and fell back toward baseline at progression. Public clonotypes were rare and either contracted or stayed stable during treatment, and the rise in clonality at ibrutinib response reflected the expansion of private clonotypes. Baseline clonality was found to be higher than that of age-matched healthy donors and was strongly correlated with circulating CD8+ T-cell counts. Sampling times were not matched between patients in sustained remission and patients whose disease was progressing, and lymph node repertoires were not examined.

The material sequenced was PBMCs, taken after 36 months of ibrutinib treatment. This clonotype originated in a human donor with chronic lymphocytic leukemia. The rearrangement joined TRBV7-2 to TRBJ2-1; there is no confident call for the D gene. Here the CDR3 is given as CASSLSHSSRNEQFF. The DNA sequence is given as TGTGCCAGCAGCTTATCTCACAGTTCCCGTAATGAGCAGTTCTTC.